This is a list of T cell receptor beta chains from one sample in a study of T cell responses to AZD1222 COVID-19 vaccine. TCRdb keeps only in-frame clones here, not all; method: immunoSEQ multiplex PCR. Here the sample spans 90,000 to 110,000 clones, roughly 87% being singletons. The specimen was peripheral blood, collected on day 0 of AZD1222 vaccination. The receptors stem from an adult in good health. CDR3s include the opening cysteine and the closing phenylalanine or tryptophan. The order of the fields is CDR3 length, clone size, V gene, D gene, J gene, CDR3 protein, CDR3 DNA. The D gene is left open where the match is weak. Not every row has a clone size; where given, it reads once, few, many or a size class.

12	.	TRBV7-9	.	TRBJ2-7	CASSATSYEQYF	TGTGCCAGCAGCGCTACTTCCTACGAGCAGTACTTC
15	.	TRBV28	.	TRBJ2-4	CASSSEGPAKNIQYF	TGTGCCAGCAGTTCGGAGGGGCCCGCCAAAAACATTCAGTACTTC
13	.	TRBV4-1	.	TRBJ1-4	CASSQGEFEKLFF	TGCGCCAGCAGCCAAGGGGAATTTGAAAAACTGTTTTTT
12	large	TRBV24-1	.	TRBJ1-1	CATSGPNTEAFF	TGTGCCACCAGTGGGCCAAACACTGAAGCTTTCTTT
13	.	TRBV6-6	.	TRBJ2-2	CAGRSPNTGELFF	TGTGCGGGGAGATCACCGAACACCGGGGAGCTGTTTTTT
18	.	TRBV21-1	.	TRBJ2-2	CASSNTVRQGDNTGELFF	TGTGCCAGCAGCAATACAGTAAGACAGGGCGACAACACCGGGGAGCTGTTTTTT
13	many	TRBV6-5	.	TRBJ1-6	CASSRTENSPLHF	TGTGCCAGCAGTAGGACGGAGAATTCACCCCTCCACTTT
13	.	TRBV10-3	.	TRBJ1-1	CAIRDGVSTEAFF	TGTGCCATCCGAGACGGGGTAAGCACTGAAGCTTTCTTT
15	.	TRBV24-1	.	TRBJ1-3	CATSTLRPAGNTIYF	TGTGCCACCAGTACGCTCAGACCTGCTGGAAACACCATATATTTT
13	.	TRBV2	.	TRBJ1-4	CASGFEGGEKLFF	TGTGCCAGCGGGTTCGAGGGGGGTGAAAAACTGTTTTTT
13	.	TRBV6-5	.	TRBJ1-2	CASEKDGNYGYTF	TGTGCCAGCGAAAAGGACGGTAACTATGGCTACACCTTC
13	.	TRBV12-3/TRBV12-4	TRBD1	TRBJ1-5	CASSQDRDQPQHF	TGTGCCAGCAGTCAGGACAGGGACCAGCCCCAGCATTTT
20	.	TRBV9	.	TRBJ2-2	CASSVECWPSHRDQHRELFF	TGTGCCAGCAGCGTAGAATGCTGGCCCTCCCACAGGGACCAGCACCGGGAGCTGTTTTTT
13	.	TRBV2	.	TRBJ1-4	CASRRGQNEKLFF	TGTGCCTCACGGAGGGGCCAGAATGAAAAACTGTTTTTT
14	.	TRBV28	.	TRBJ1-1	CASIGGGLNTEAFF	TGTGCCAGTATAGGGGGGGGGCTTAACACTGAAGCTTTCTTT
21	.	TRBV19	TRBD1	TRBJ2-2	CASSTTFGSMRGQRNTGELFF	TGTGCCAGTAGTACCACATTTGGGTCGATGAGGGGACAGAGAAACACCGGGGAGCTGTTTTTT
12	.	TRBV4-2	.	TRBJ1-2	CASSQDTASLCF	TGTGCCAGCAGCCAAGATACGGCTAGCCTCTGCTTC
19	.	TRBV28	TRBD2	TRBJ2-3	CASSLGRLAGVRLTDTQYF	TGTGCCAGCAGTTTGGGCAGACTAGCGGGGGTCCGCCTCACAGATACGCAGTATTTT
17	.	TRBV6-1	TRBD2	TRBJ2-2	CASSASGSSLNTGELFF	TGTGCCAGCAGTGCTAGCGGGAGTTCGCTGAACACCGGGGAGCTGTTTTTT
13	.	TRBV6-6	.	TRBJ2-1	CASSYSIEGEQFF	TGTGCCAGCAGTTACTCGATCGAGGGGGAGCAGTTCTTC
13	.	TRBV18	.	TRBJ1-1	CASSPQGAGEAFF	TGTGCCAGCTCACCGCAGGGAGCTGGCGAAGCTTTCTTT
16	.	TRBV2	.	TRBJ2-7	CASSETTGTAFGEQYF	TGTGCCAGCAGTGAAACAACCGGGACTGCTTTCGGCGAGCAGTACTTC
11	.	TRBV19	.	TRBJ1-1	CASRLNTEAFF	TGTGCCAGCCGGTTGAACACTGAAGCTTTCTTT
14	.	TRBV6-5	TRBD1	TRBJ2-3	CASTEGQGSDTQYF	TGTGCCAGCACAGAGGGACAGGGTTCAGATACGCAGTATTTT
16	.	TRBV7-8	.	TRBJ1-4	CASSLGGGQFGEKLFF	TGTGCCAGCAGCTTAGGGGGCGGCCAGTTTGGTGAAAAACTGTTTTTT
14	.	TRBV9	.	TRBJ2-4	CASSVEPGRNIQYF	TGTGCCAGCAGCGTAGAACCCGGGAGAAACATTCAGTACTTC
16	few	TRBV14	TRBD1	TRBJ2-7	CASSRKDRTGRWVQYF	TGTGCCAGCAGCCGCAAAGACAGGACAGGCCGGTGGGTGCAGTACTTC
15	.	TRBV2	.	TRBJ1-6	CASGRRSLYNSPLHF	TGTGCCAGCGGGCGGAGGAGTCTCTATAATTCACCCCTCCACTTT
11	.	TRBV11-2	.	TRBJ2-7	CASSPFVKQYF	TGTGCCAGCAGTCCGTTTGTCAAGCAGTACTTC
20	.	TRBV6-1	.	TRBJ2-1	CASSEAGQRLLRYLNNEQFF	TGTGCCAGCAGTGAAGCTGGACAAAGATTACTCAGATACCTAAACAATGAGCAGTTCTTC
16	.	TRBV27	TRBD1	TRBJ2-3	CASSLYAQGGTDTQYF	TGTGCCAGCAGCCTTTACGCCCAGGGGGGCACAGATACGCAGTATTTT
12	few	TRBV29-1	.	TRBJ1-3	CSVEAEGNTIYF	TGCAGCGTTGAAGCTGAGGGAAACACCATATATTTT
13	.	TRBV11-3	TRBD2	TRBJ2-4	CASSLDGEGIQYF	TGTGCCAGCAGCCTTGACGGGGAGGGCATTCAGTACTTC
13	.	TRBV2	.	TRBJ1-1	CASTQVENTEAFF	TGTGCCAGCACGCAGGTCGAGAACACTGAAGCTTTCTTT
16	.	TRBV19	.	TRBJ1-4	CASSIPDSSTNEKLFF	TGTGCCAGTAGTATTCCTGACAGTTCAACTAATGAAAAACTGTTTTTT
15	once	TRBV5-3	.	TRBJ2-4	CARSSGTLAKNIQYF	TGTGCCAGAAGCTCCGGGACCTTAGCCAAAAACATTCAGTACTTC
14	.	TRBV3-1/TRBV3-2	.	TRBJ2-1	CACAWGASDNEQFF	TGTGCCTGCGCTTGGGGCGCCTCCGACAATGAGCAGTTCTTC
14	.	TRBV6-2/TRBV6-3	.	TRBJ1-1	CASSYGGYRTEAFF	TGTGCCAGCAGTTACGGAGGGTACCGCACTGAAGCTTTCTTT
11	.	TRBV2	.	TRBJ2-1	CASSLRSEQFF	TGTGCCAGCAGTTTACGAAGTGAGCAGTTCTTC
17	few	TRBV30	.	TRBJ1-6	CAWSIQRTNPDNSPLHF	TGTGCCTGGAGTATACAACGGACGAACCCCGATAATTCACCCCTCCACTTT
18	.	TRBV4-1	TRBD2	TRBJ2-7	CASSQRPTGTTPSYEQYF	TGCGCCAGCAGCCAACGTCCTACCGGGACTACACCATCCTACGAGCAGTACTTC
15	.	TRBV5-1	TRBD1	TRBJ1-1	CASSAEQGAVTEAFF	TGCGCCAGCAGCGCGGAGCAGGGGGCGGTCACTGAAGCTTTCTTT
15	few	TRBV2	TRBD1	TRBJ1-1	CASSGRDRASPEAFF	TGTGCCAGCAGCGGCCGGGACAGAGCATCCCCTGAAGCTTTCTTT
14	.	TRBV12-5	.	TRBJ2-5	CASGSSPNQETQYF	TGTGCTAGTGGTTCATCCCCGAACCAAGAGACCCAGTACTTC
18	once	TRBV2	TRBD1	TRBJ1-4	CASSGPGTGQSTNEKLFF	TGTGCCAGCAGTGGGCCCGGGACAGGGCAATCAACTAATGAAAAACTGTTTTTT